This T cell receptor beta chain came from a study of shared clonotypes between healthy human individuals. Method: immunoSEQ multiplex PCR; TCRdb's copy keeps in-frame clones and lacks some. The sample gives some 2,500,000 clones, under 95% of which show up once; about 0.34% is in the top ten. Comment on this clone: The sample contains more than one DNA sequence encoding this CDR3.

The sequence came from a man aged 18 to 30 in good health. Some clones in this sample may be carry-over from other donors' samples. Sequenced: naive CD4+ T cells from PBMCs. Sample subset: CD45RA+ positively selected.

CDR3 protein: CASSSRGGNQPQHF. CDR3 nucleotides: TGTGCCAGCAGCTCGAGAGGGGGCAATCAGCCCCAGCATTTT. The chain joins TRBV6-6 to TRBJ1-5; a possible D gene is TRBD1 (5 bases). V lost 6 bases to trimming and J lost 2 bases, with 11 bases between them. This CDR3 has 14 amino acids. From germline, CDR1 is MNHNY and CDR2 SVGAGI (reference sequence).